This is a list of T cell receptor beta chains from one sample in a study of T-cell reconstitution after alpha-beta-depleted transplantation in children. Using its own MiXCR run on the PCR reads, TCRdb lists one record per CDR3 protein. This sample yields hundreds of thousands of distinct CDR3 sequences, of which approximately 10% are seen a single time; roughly 30% belongs to the top ten. Sample: PBMCs, taken before TCRalphabeta/CD19-depleted stem cell transplant. The origin of the receptors is a child younger than two with acute myeloid leukemia, due to receive a stem cell transplant. The CDR3 runs from the conserved cysteine through the conserved F or W. Each record gives: V gene, D gene, J gene, clone size, CDR3 protein, CDR3 DNA. A D gene is named only where the DNA matches it firmly. For some rows the clone size is stated as once, few or many, or as a class when expanded; others skip it.

TRBV19	.	TRBJ1-5	.	CASSPQGPSGQPQHF	TGTGCCAGTAGTCCTCAAGGCCCCAGTGGCCAGCCCCAGCATTTT
TRBV20-1	.	TRBJ2-1	many	CGITSPLDNEQFF	TGCGGCATCACTAGCCCCCTTGACAATGAGCAGTTCTTC
TRBV25-1	.	TRBJ2-1	few	CAVSGDPDNEQFF	TGTGCCGTCTCAGGGGATCCCGACAATGAGCAGTTCTTC
TRBV11-3	TRBD1	TRBJ2-7	many	CASSLVTGRRGLKGEQYF	TGTGCCAGCAGCTTAGTTACCGGTCGTAGGGGGCTCAAGGGCGAGCAGTACTTC
TRBV27	.	TRBJ1-4	many	CASSLPGAGEKLFF	TGTGCCAGCAGCTTACCAGGGGCGGGGGAAAAACTGTTTTTT
TRBV5-1	.	TRBJ2-1	many	CASSRLRDNEQFF	TGCGCCAGCAGTCGACTAAGAGACAATGAGCAGTTCTTC
TRBV15	.	TRBJ1-2	many	CATSRDRVYGYTF	TGTGCCACCAGCAGAGATCGAGTCTATGGCTACACCTTC
TRBV28	TRBD1	TRBJ2-5	many	CASSSSEESPGGLETQYF	TGTGCCAGCAGTTCGAGTGAGGAGAGTCCAGGGGGCTTAGAGACCCAGTACTTC
TRBV5-6	.	TRBJ2-5	.	CARTPGLQETQYF	TGTGCCAGGACCCCCGGGCTTCAAGAGACCCAGTACTTC
TRBV7-2	.	TRBJ2-3	many	CASTLQEGLTDTQYF	TGTGCCAGCACCTTACAAGAAGGGTTAACAGATACGCAGTATTTT
TRBV6-5	.	TRBJ2-1	many	CASEGDNNEQFF	TGTGCCAGCGAAGGGGATAACAATGAGCAGTTCTTC
TRBV5-1	.	TRBJ2-2	.	CASSRPVGSRELFF	TGCGCCAGCAGCCGCCCCGTGGGTAGCAGGGAGCTGTTTTTT
TRBV5-1	TRBD1	TRBJ1-2	many	CASSPGQVYGYTF	TGCGCCAGCAGCCCGGGACAGGTCTATGGCTACACCTTC
TRBV6-1	.	TRBJ1-5	many	CASTGTFGGNQPQHF	TGTGCCAGCACAGGGACATTTGGAGGCAATCAGCCCCAGCATTTT
TRBV7-6	.	TRBJ1-6	many	CASSLSGSSYNSPLHF	TGTGCCAGCAGCTTATCAGGGAGCTCCTATAATTCACCCCTCCACTTT
TRBV5-1	.	TRBJ2-3	.	CASSSRRQVSTDTQYF	TGCGCCAGCAGCTCCCGACGACAGGTTAGCACAGATACGCAGTATTTT
TRBV20-1	TRBD2	TRBJ2-7	many	CSARASGYEQYF	TGCAGTGCTAGGGCTAGCGGATACGAGCAGTACTTC
TRBV11-1	TRBD1	TRBJ1-6	.	CASSIRDRNSPLHF	TGTGCCAGCAGCATCCGGGACAGAAATTCACCCCTCCACTTT
TRBV15	.	TRBJ1-2	many	CATSRGGGLGYGYTF	TGTGCCACCAGCAGAGGTGGGGGGCTAGGGTATGGCTACACCTTC
TRBV12-3/TRBV12-4	.	TRBJ1-5	many	CASSLGLGGNQPQHF	TGTGCCAGCAGTTTAGGCTTAGGCGGCAATCAGCCCCAGCATTTT
TRBV3-1	TRBD2	TRBJ2-1	few	CASSRQPGGGNEQFF	TGTGCCAGCAGCCGTCAGCCCGGGGGGGGCAATGAGCAGTTCTTC
TRBV4-3	TRBD1	TRBJ2-5	many	CASSLNRGRETQYF	TGCGCCAGCAGCCTTAACAGGGGGAGGGAGACCCAGTACTTC
TRBV5-1	TRBD2	TRBJ2-1	many	CASSTRTSGRIYNEQFF	TGCGCCAGCAGCACCCGGACTAGCGGGAGGATCTACAATGAGCAGTTCTTC
TRBV5-1	TRBD1	TRBJ1-6	many	CASSLSTRGPNSPLHF	TGCGCCAGCAGCCTATCGACGAGGGGGCCTAATTCACCCCTCCACTTT
TRBV5-1	TRBD1	TRBJ2-7	many	CASSLSGTGNEQYF	TGCGCCAGCAGCTTGTCTGGGACAGGGAACGAGCAGTACTTC
TRBV12-3/TRBV12-4	.	TRBJ2-4	many	CASSRWGSKNIQYF	TGTGCCAGCAGCCGGTGGGGGTCCAAAAACATTCAGTACTTC
TRBV28	.	TRBJ1-3	many	CASSLFSGGLDTIYF	TGTGCCAGCAGTTTGTTCTCGGGGGGGTTGGACACCATATATTTT
TRBV19	TRBD1	TRBJ2-1	.	CASSTTGGAWDEQFF	TGTGCCAGTAGTACGACAGGGGGCGCGTGGGATGAGCAGTTCTTC
TRBV20-1	.	TRBJ2-7	many	CSSGAYYEQYF	TGCAGTTCCGGAGCCTACTACGAGCAGTACTTC
TRBV20-1	.	TRBJ2-3	many	CSARGQGGDTQYF	TGCAGTGCTAGGGGGCAGGGTGGAGATACGCAGTATTTT
TRBV28	TRBD1	TRBJ1-2	once	CASSLYPGQVGLLYGYTF	TGTGCCAGCAGTTTATACCCGGGACAGGTTGGACTTTTATATGGCTACACCTTC
TRBV3-1	.	TRBJ1-2	.	CASSQEPTGRGYTF	TGTGCCAGCAGCCAGGAACCTACCGGGAGAGGCTACACCTTC
TRBV5-6	.	TRBJ1-2	many	CASSLAPGLNYGYTF	TGTGCCAGCAGCTTGGCGCCAGGCCTGAACTATGGCTACACCTTC
TRBV2	TRBD2	TRBJ2-6	many	CASSTGGTNVLTF	TGTGCCAGCAGCACCGGGGGGACCAACGTCCTGACTTTC
TRBV19	.	TRBJ2-1	many	CASSSGTAPNNEQFF	TGTGCCAGTAGTTCCGGGACTGCCCCAAACAATGAGCAGTTCTTC
TRBV5-1	TRBD2	TRBJ2-7	few	CASSSPGGRAYEQYF	TGCGCCAGCAGCTCCCCTGGCGGGAGGGCCTACGAGCAGTACTTC
TRBV6-5	.	TRBJ1-1	many	CASSLPATGGTEAFF	TGTGCCAGCAGTTTACCCGCCACGGGGGGCACTGAAGCTTTCTTT
TRBV12-3/TRBV12-4	TRBD2	TRBJ2-3	many	CASSAAGGTDTQYF	TGTGCCAGCAGTGCAGCGGGGGGGACAGATACGCAGTATTTT
TRBV13	.	TRBJ2-2	.	CARGPGDLFF	TGTGCCAGGGGGCCCGGGGACCTCTTTTTT
TRBV11-3	TRBD1	TRBJ1-4	many	CASSFGTGGEKLFF	TGTGCCAGCAGCTTCGGGACAGGTGGAGAAAAACTGTTTTTT
TRBV12-3/TRBV12-4	.	TRBJ1-4	many	CASSSRDATNEKLFF	TGTGCCAGCAGTTCCCGGGACGCAACTAATGAAAAACTGTTTTTT
TRBV6-2/TRBV6-3	TRBD1	TRBJ2-7	many	CASEQGPSYEQYF	TGTGCCAGTGAACAGGGGCCATCCTACGAGCAGTACTTC
TRBV20-1	.	TRBJ1-1	many	CSASPNTEAFF	TGCAGTGCTTCACCGAACACTGAAGCTTTCTTT
TRBV18	.	TRBJ1-1	.	CASSPWGTEAFF	TGTGCCAGCTCACCCTGGGGCACTGAAGCTTTCTTT
TRBV4-1	.	TRBJ1-5	many	CASSQEDRNQPQHF	TGCGCCAGCAGCCAAGAAGACCGAAATCAGCCCCAGCATTTT
TRBV19	.	TRBJ2-3	many	CASRYRKRSTDTQYF	TGTGCCAGTCGATACAGGAAACGGAGCACAGATACGCAGTATTTT
TRBV28	.	TRBJ2-7	many	CASSLVGLRYEQYF	TGTGCCAGCAGTTTGGTGGGGTTAAGGTACGAGCAGTACTTC
TRBV5-1	TRBD1	TRBJ2-3	many	CASSFDRVEDTQYF	TGCGCCAGCAGCTTCGACAGGGTGGAAGATACGCAGTATTTT
TRBV9	.	TRBJ2-1	many	CASSVVPGGPYNEQFF	TGTGCCAGCAGCGTAGTTCCGGGGGGCCCCTACAATGAGCAGTTCTTC
TRBV11-1	.	TRBJ2-1	many	CASSLTTYNEQFF	TGTGCCAGCAGCTTAACTACCTACAATGAGCAGTTCTTC
TRBV11-2	TRBD1	TRBJ1-4	many	CASSSDRVNEKLFF	TGTGCCAGCAGCTCGGACAGGGTTAATGAAAAACTGTTTTTT
TRBV12-3/TRBV12-4	.	TRBJ2-1	few	CASSGMSNEQFF	TGTGCCAGCAGTGGAATGAGCAATGAGCAGTTCTTC
TRBV20-1	.	TRBJ2-5	many	CSARGPGRGGETQYF	TGCAGTGCTAGAGGGCCGGGCCGAGGAGGGGAGACCCAGTACTTC
TRBV5-1	.	TRBJ2-3	many	CASSLAMTDTDTQYF	TGCGCCAGCAGCTTGGCCATGACAGACACAGATACGCAGTATTTT